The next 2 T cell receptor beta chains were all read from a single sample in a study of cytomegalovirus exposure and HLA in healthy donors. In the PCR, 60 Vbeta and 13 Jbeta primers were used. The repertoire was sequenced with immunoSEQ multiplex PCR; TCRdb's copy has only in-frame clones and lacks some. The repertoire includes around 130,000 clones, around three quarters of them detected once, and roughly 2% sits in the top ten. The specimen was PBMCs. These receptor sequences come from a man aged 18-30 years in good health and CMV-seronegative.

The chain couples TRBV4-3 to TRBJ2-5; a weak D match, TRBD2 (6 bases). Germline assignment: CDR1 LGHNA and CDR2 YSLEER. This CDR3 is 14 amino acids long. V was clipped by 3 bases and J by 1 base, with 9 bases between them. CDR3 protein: CASSQWDSQETQYF. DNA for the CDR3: TGCGCCAGCAGCCAGTGGGACTCCCAAGAGACCCAGTACTTC.

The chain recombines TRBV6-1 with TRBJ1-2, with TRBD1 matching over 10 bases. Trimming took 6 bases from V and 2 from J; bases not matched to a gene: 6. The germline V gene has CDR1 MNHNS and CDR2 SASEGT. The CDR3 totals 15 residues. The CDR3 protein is CASRGQGPQNYGYTF. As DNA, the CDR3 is TGTGCCAGCAGGGGACAGGGGCCCCAGAACTATGGCTACACCTTC.